The entry below gives a single TCR beta chain sequence along with its context. Sequenced by immunoSEQ multiplex PCR; TCRdb stores in-frame clones only, minus some. This table has 250,000 or so clones, about 83% appearing once. V gave up 2 bases and J gave up 6 bases, with 8 bases separating them. The CDR3 covers 12 residues. Germline V gives CDR1 SGHTA, CDR2 FQGNSA. The data belong to a study of cytomegalovirus exposure and HLA in healthy donors. The donors formed part of the approximately 110-subject validation cohort, distinct from the approximately 640-subject first cohort. This rearrangement joins TRBV7-2 to TRBJ2-7; D gene ambiguous. This sequence was found in a man aged 18 to 30 in good health and CMV-seronegative. Sequencing used PBMCs. Written as DNA, the CDR3 is TGTGCCAGCAGCTTAAGAGGCCCCGAGCAGTACTTC. Translation gives CASSLRGPEQYF.